Following are 30 T cell receptor beta chains from one sample sequenced in a study of T cell responses to AZD1222 COVID-19 vaccine. Using immunoSEQ multiplex PCR, the repertoire was profiled, and TCRdb retains in-frame clones only, with some absent. This sample has over 60,000 clones, with around 87% found just once. The sequencing here drew on peripheral blood, taken on day 0 of AZD1222 vaccination. The receptors come from an adult in good health.

This clone was seen just once. The chain carries TRBV2 and TRBJ1-1, with D uncertain. The CDR3 length is 14 residues. V lost 3 bases to trimming and J lost 4 bases, with 12 bases between them. From germline, CDR1 is SNHLY and CDR2 FYNNEI. CDR3 in DNA: TGTGCCAGCAGTGAGGGCCCTTTTCCCACTGAAGCTTTCTTT. Translation gives CASSEGPFPTEAFF.

The CDR3 nucleotides read TGTGCCAGCGGGGTTAGCTATGGCTACACCTTC. Translation: CASGVSYGYTF. V usage is TRBV27 and J usage is TRBJ1-2; D call uncertain. Germline assignment: CDR1 MNHEY and CDR2 SMNVEV (reference sequence). This CDR3 comprises 11 residues. Deletions cut 8 bases from V and 4 bases from J, with 8 bases between.

This clone showed up just a few times. The genes are TRBV3-1 (or the pseudogene TRBV3-2) and TRBJ2-1; D is uncertain. Trimming removed 1 base from V and 10 bases from J, with 14 bases in between. The CDR3 consists of 14 residues. The germline gives CDR1 LGHDT, CDR2 YNNKEL (reference sequence). The CDR3 DNA reads TGTGCCAGCAGCCAAGTTACCGGAGTTAGGGAGCAGTTCTTC. This sequence encodes CASSQVTGVREQFF.

The chain joins TRBV28 to TRBJ1-4; possibly TRBD1 for D (5 bases). V lost 7 bases and J lost 5, with 14 bases in between. Germline CDR1 is MDHEN and CDR2 is SYDVKM. The length of the CDR3 is 14 residues. The CDR3 region is CASKDTSYNEKLFF. CDR3 nucleotides: TGTGCCAGCAAGGACACTTCCTACAATGAAAAACTGTTTTTT. Full variable domain (missing parts from reference TRBV28 and TRBJ1-4): DVKVTQSSRYLVKRTGEKVFLECVQDMDHENMFWYRQDPGLGLRLIYFSYDVKMKEKGDIPEGYSVSREKKERFSLILESASTNQTSMYLCASKDTSYNEKLFFGSGTQLSVL.

The rearrangement joins TRBV7-2 to TRBJ2-3; D not resolved. Trimming took off 1 base at V and 2 bases at J, with 7 bases between the two ends. CDR3 length: 14 residues. Germline values: CDR1 SGHTA, CDR2 FQGNSA. The CDR3 sequence: CASSLEYITDTQYF. The CDR3 bases are TGTGCCAGCAGCTTAGAATATATCACAGATACGCAGTATTTT.

The CDR3 loop is CASSPPGAHNEQFF. Written as DNA, the CDR3 is TGTGCCAGCAGCCCCCCCGGGGCCCACAATGAGCAGTTCTTC. This rearrangement joins TRBV7-2 to TRBJ2-1; D possibly matches TRBD1 or TRBD2 (5 bases each). The CDR3 consists of 14 residues. CDR1 is SGHTA and CDR2 is FQGNSA in the germline V gene. The V and J ends lost 5 bases and 5 bases respectively, with 13 bases between them.

The CDR3 sequence: CAFLATGDDKEEQYF. The CDR3 nucleotides read TGTGCCTTCCTGGCGACAGGGGATGACAAGGAGGAGCAGTACTTC. J is TRBJ2-7 and V is TRBV6-4, with TRBD1 identical over 8 bases. The germline CDR1 and CDR2 sequences are MRHNA and SNTAGT. The CDR3 runs to 15 residues. The junction had 19 bases not matched to a gene; V was cut back by 11 bases and J by 7 bases.

The chain links TRBV27 to TRBJ2-2; D not certain. V shed 6 bases and J shed 3 bases, with 11 bases lying between them. The CDR3 spans 14 residues. The V gene's germline CDR1 is MNHEY and CDR2 SMNVEV (reference sequence). The CDR3 nucleotides read TGTGCCAGCAGGGATATCCCGTACACCGGGGAGCTGTTTTTT. This encodes CASRDIPYTGELFF.

Only a few counts were recorded for this clone. The CDR3 protein is CASSYTSGGAGEQFF. The CDR3 coding sequence is TGTGCCAGCAGCTACACTAGCGGGGGGGCGGGCGAGCAGTTCTTC. The J gene is TRBJ2-1, the V gene TRBV4-2; 13 bases match TRBD2. V was pared by 5 bases and J by 10 bases, with 8 bases of the junction left unmatched. Germline loops: CDR1 LGHNA, CDR2 YNFKEQ. The CDR3 consists of 15 residues.

The genes are TRBV12-3 or TRBV12-4 and TRBJ1-5; D uncertain. Trimming shortened V by 2 bases and J by 11 bases, and 13 bases separated the two germline ends. The CDR3 runs 13 residues. CDR3 in amino acids: CASSLSSPRAQHF. The CDR3 bases are TGTGCCAGCAGTTTAAGTTCCCCGAGGGCCCAGCATTTT.

V and J are TRBV18 and TRBJ1-6, with D possibly TRBD1 on 5 matching bases. This CDR3 region has 14 residues. The germline gives CDR1 KGHSH, CDR2 LQKENI. With 1 base removed from V and 5 bases from J, the gap between germline ends came to 6 bases. The CDR3 DNA sequence: TGTGCCAGCTCACCACGACAGCATAATTCACCCCTCCACTTT. It is translated as CASSPRQHNSPLHF.

This rearrangement joins TRBV14 to TRBJ2-1; 16 bases map to TRBD2. Germline loops: CDR1 SGHDN, CDR2 FVKESK. The CDR3 length is 18 residues. V was pared by 7 bases and J by 4 bases, with 10 bases of the junction left unmatched. The CDR3 sequence: CASNPGTSGGARYNEQFF. The CDR3 bases are TGTGCCAGCAACCCCGGGACTAGCGGGGGGGCTAGGTACAATGAGCAGTTCTTC. The full variable domain, with the rest looked up from reference TRBV14 and TRBJ2-1, is EAGVTQFPSHSVIEKGQTVTLRCDPISGHDNLYWYRRVMGKEIKFLLHFVKESKQDESGMPNNRFLAERTGGTYSTLKVQPAELEDSGVYFCASNPGTSGGARYNEQFFGPGTRLTVL.

The V call is TRBV28, the J call TRBJ1-1; 7 nucleotides align to TRBD1. V trimming: 2 bases; J trimming: 0 bases; junction bases outside the gene matches: 3. The CDR3 has 15 amino acids. From germline, CDR1 is MDHEN and CDR2 SYDVKM. The CDR3: CASSLEGAMNTEAFF. The CDR3 nucleotides are TGTGCCAGCAGTTTAGAGGGGGCGATGAACACTGAAGCTTTCTTT.

The chain couples TRBV30 to TRBJ2-7, with a possible D match to TRBD1 (5 bases). V dropped 5 bases and J dropped 5 bases, with 22 bases sitting between them. CDR1 and CDR2 from the germline V gene are GTSNPN and SVGIG (reference sequence). The CDR3 totals 15 residues. CDR3 loop: CAWGATRQYSDEQYF. CDR3 DNA sequence: TGTGCCTGGGGAGCAACAAGACAGTACTCGGACGAGCAGTACTTC.

This chain uses TRBV5-1 with TRBJ2-7; D uncertain. V lost 4 bases, J lost 2 bases, and 16 bases lay in between. The CDR3 totals 15 residues. Germline V CDR1 and CDR2: SGHRS, YFSETQ. CDR3 sequence (DNA): TGCGCCAGCAGCCTTAACCTGGGGATCACCTACGAGCAGTACTTC. Protein: CASSLNLGITYEQYF.

The chain employs TRBV2 and TRBJ1-6; possible D gene TRBD1, 6 bases. Germline assignment: CDR1 SNHLY and CDR2 FYNNEI. The CDR3 is 13 amino acids. V lost 2 bases and J 10 bases, leaving 9 bases between the germline ends. DNA of the CDR3: TGTGCCAGCAGTGAACAGGGGAACTCACCCCTCCACTTT. Residues: CASSEQGNSPLHF. The complete variable domain, with remaining parts taken from reference TRBV2 and TRBJ1-6, reads EPEVTQTPSHQVTQMGQEVILRCVPISNHLYFYWYRQILGQKVEFLVSFYNNEISEKSEIFDDQFSVERPDGSNFTLKIRSTKLEDSAMYFCASSEQGNSPLHFGNGTRLTVT.

The chain is built from TRBV5-1 and TRBJ1-6; 7 bases fit TRBD1. The V gene end was trimmed by 0 bases and the J gene end by 10 bases; junction bases not matched to a gene: 10. Germline V gives CDR1 SGHRS, CDR2 YFSETQ. This CDR3 region has 16 residues. The CDR3 DNA is TGCGCCAGCAGCTTGGGGCAGACAGGGCTACGATCACCCCTCCACTTT. The encoded protein is CASSLGQTGLRSPLHF.

This chain connects TRBV10-1 to TRBJ2-3, with 11 bases aligning to TRBD2. This CDR3 region has 18 residues. V shed 4 bases, J shed 0 bases, and the junction held 9 bases outside the gene matches. Germline V gives CDR1 WNHNN, CDR2 SYGVQD (reference sequence). CDR3 sequence (DNA): TGCGCCAGCAGTGGGGGGACTAGCGGTGACACTAGCACAGATACGCAGTATTTT. Protein: CASSGGTSGDTSTDTQYF.

This chain joins TRBV15 and TRBJ2-1; maybe TRBD1 (6 bases). The germline gives CDR1 LNHNV, CDR2 YYDKDF (reference sequence). This CDR3 spans 15 amino acids. V was cut by 1 base and J by 3 bases, with 10 bases left in between. DNA for the CDR3: TGTGCCACCAGCAGAGGTGGACAGTACTACAATGAGCAGTTCTTC. Its translation is CATSRGGQYYNEQFF. The full variable domain, completed using reference TRBV15 and TRBJ2-1, is DAMVIQNPRYQVTQFGKPVTLSCSQTLNHNVMYWYQQKSSQAPKLLFHYYDKDFNNEADTPDNFQSRRPNTSFCFLDIRSPGLGDTAMYLCATSRGGQYYNEQFFGPGTRLTVL.

The chain couples TRBV10-1 to TRBJ1-1; D is possibly TRBD1 (5 bases). This CDR3 has 17 residues. Germline lookup yields CDR1 WNHNN and CDR2 SYGVQD (reference sequence). V was pared by 7 bases and J by 7 bases, with 28 bases between. DNA for the CDR3: TGCGCCAGCACCGAAAAGCCCGCAAGGGGCCAATCAGTTGAAGCTTTCTTT. Protein: CASTEKPARGQSVEAFF.

The chain couples TRBV12-3 or TRBV12-4 to TRBJ2-1; 9 bases map to TRBD1. The CDR3 runs 12 residues. V dropped 6 bases and J dropped 12; count of bases not matched to a gene: 6. In nucleotides, the CDR3 is TGTGCCAGCAGCGGACAGGGGATTGGGCAGTTCTTC. Its translation is CASSGQGIGQFF.

This chain uses TRBV7-8 with TRBJ2-7; no reliable D call. The CDR3 runs 14 residues. Germline loops: CDR1 SGHVS, CDR2 FQNEAQ. V lost 5 bases to trimming and J lost 4 bases, with 15 bases between them. Here the CDR3 reads CASSRIASEYEQYF. In DNA, the CDR3 is TGTGCCAGCAGCCGTATTGCATCAGAGTACGAGCAGTACTTC.

The CDR3 sequence is CASSSNYGQSTGELFF. In DNA, the CDR3 is TGTGCCAGCAGCTCCAATTATGGACAGAGCACCGGGGAGCTGTTTTTT. The rearrangement uses TRBV7-8 and TRBJ2-2; D is possibly TRBD1 (6 bases). V lost 4 bases and J lost 4, with 16 bases in between. The CDR3 length is 16 residues. From germline, CDR1 is SGHVS and CDR2 FQNEAQ. Variable domain in full (rest from reference TRBV7-8 and TRBJ2-2): GAGVSQSPRYKVAKRGQDVALRCDPISGHVSLFWYQQALGQGPEFLTYFQNEAQLDKSGLPSDRFFAERPEGSVSTLKIQRTQQEDSAVYLCASSSNYGQSTGELFFGEGSRLTVL.

V and J are TRBV6-1 and TRBJ1-2; 7 bases line up with TRBD1. The V segment lost 2 bases and the J segment 3 bases; nucleotides outside the gene matches: 6. Germline CDR1 reads MNHNS; CDR2 reads SASEGT. CDR3 length: 15 amino acids. For the CDR3, the DNA is TGTGCCAGCAGTGAATCAGGGGGGAACTACTATGGCTACACCTTC. Translating it yields CASSESGGNYYGYTF.

This chain joins TRBV27 and TRBJ2-5, with D possibly matching TRBD2 (7 bases). Germline values: CDR1 MNHEY, CDR2 SMNVEV (reference sequence). The V and J ends lost 4 bases and 4 bases respectively, with 13 bases between them. The CDR3 is made up of 14 amino acids. Here the CDR3 reads CASSYLRGGETQYF. The CDR3 region has the DNA TGTGCCAGCAGTTATCTGAGGGGGGGAGAGACCCAGTACTTC.

The chain joins TRBV10-2 to TRBJ2-1; D is unresolved. The V end lost 6 bases, the J end lost 2 bases, and 17 bases lay between the germline ends. The CDR3 sequence is 16 residues long. Germline assignment: CDR1 WSHSY and CDR2 SAAADI. CDR3: CASRLLIGSPYNEQFF. The CDR3 nucleotides read TGCGCCAGCAGGTTGTTAATAGGGTCCCCCTACAATGAGCAGTTCTTC.

The gene calls are TRBV5-5 and TRBJ1-5, with 7 bases matching TRBD1. V lost 3 bases and J lost 5; bases outside the gene matches: 5. The CDR3 length is 14 residues. Germline V gene data show CDR1 as SGHKS and CDR2 as YYEKEE (reference sequence). The CDR3 bases are TGTGCCAGCAGCTCGACGACAGGGTATCAGCCCCAGCATTTT. Amino acid sequence: CASSSTTGYQPQHF.

The chain links TRBV5-6 to TRBJ1-2; D is unresolved. Germline assignment: CDR1 SGHDT and CDR2 YYEEEE. This CDR3 contains 12 residues. The V gene lost 0 bases and the J gene lost 9 bases, with 9 bases spanning the gap. The CDR3 reads CASSLEGSSYTF. DNA for the CDR3: TGTGCCAGCAGCTTGGAGGGAAGCAGCTACACCTTC.

With respect to this clone: Within the sample, other DNA sequences also encode this same CDR3. The chain combines TRBV11-3 with TRBJ2-2; 7 bases line up with TRBD1. The CDR3 totals 14 residues. CDR1 is SGHNT and CDR2 is YENEEA in the germline V gene. The V gene end was trimmed by 5 bases and the J gene end by 5 bases; junction bases not matched to a gene: 5. CDR3: CASSPQGSTGELFF. In DNA, the CDR3 is TGTGCCAGCAGCCCACAGGGGAGTACCGGGGAGCTGTTTTTT. Full variable domain (missing parts from reference TRBV11-3 and TRBJ2-2): EAGVVQSPRYKIIEKKQPVAFWCNPISGHNTLYWYLQNLGQGPELLIRYENEEAVDDSQLPKDRFSAERLKGVDSTLKIQPAELGDSAVYLCASSPQGSTGELFFGEGSRLTVL.

The chain couples TRBV7-2 to TRBJ2-7, with D perhaps TRBD1 or TRBD2 (5 bases each). Germline CDR1 SGHTA, CDR2 FQGNSA. Trimming left V 4 bases short and J 2 bases short, with 12 bases between. The CDR3 totals 14 residues. The CDR3 is CASSSADTAYEQYF. The CDR3 DNA reads as TGTGCCAGCAGCTCAGCGGACACCGCCTACGAGCAGTACTTC.